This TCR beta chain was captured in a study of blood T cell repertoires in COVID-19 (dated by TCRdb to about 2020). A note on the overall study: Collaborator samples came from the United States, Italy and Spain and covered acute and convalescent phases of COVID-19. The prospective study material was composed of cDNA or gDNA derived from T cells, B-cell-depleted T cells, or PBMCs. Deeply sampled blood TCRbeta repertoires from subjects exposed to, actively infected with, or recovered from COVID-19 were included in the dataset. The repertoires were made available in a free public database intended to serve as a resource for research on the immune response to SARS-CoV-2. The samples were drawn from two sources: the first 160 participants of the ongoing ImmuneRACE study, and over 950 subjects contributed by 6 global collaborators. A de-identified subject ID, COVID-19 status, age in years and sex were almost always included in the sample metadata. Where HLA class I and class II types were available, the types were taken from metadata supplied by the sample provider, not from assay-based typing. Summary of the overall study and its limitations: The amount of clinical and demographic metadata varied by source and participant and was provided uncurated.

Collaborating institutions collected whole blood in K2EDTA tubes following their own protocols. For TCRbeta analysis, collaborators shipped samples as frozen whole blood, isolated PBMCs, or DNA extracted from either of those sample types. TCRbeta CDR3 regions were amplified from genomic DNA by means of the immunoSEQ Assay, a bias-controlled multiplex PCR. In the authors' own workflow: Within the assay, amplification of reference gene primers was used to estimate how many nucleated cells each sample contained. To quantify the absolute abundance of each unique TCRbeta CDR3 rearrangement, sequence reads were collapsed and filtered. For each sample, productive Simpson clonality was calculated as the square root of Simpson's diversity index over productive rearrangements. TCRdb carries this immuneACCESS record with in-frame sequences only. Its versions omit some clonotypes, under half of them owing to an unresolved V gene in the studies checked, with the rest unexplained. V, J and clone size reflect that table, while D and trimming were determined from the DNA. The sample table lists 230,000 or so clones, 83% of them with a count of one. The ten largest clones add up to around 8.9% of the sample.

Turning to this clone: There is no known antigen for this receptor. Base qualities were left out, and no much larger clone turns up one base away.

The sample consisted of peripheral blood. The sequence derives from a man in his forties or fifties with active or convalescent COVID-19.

The nucleotides are TGTGCCAGCAGTTTATCTTCCCCTAGCGGGGGCATTGGTGGGCAGTTCTTC. Translated, this is CASSLSSPSGGIGGQFF. Recombination connected TRBV27 to TRBJ2-1, and TRBD2 aligns with 10 junction nucleotides. The germline V gene encodes CDR1 MNHEY and CDR2 SMNVEV (reference sequence). From cysteine to phenylalanine, the CDR3 is 17 amino acids long. Here the CDR3 DNA is all that survives: 51 bases in frame from base 1. After removal of 0 bases from V and 12 bases from J, the junction retains 14 bases not matched to a gene.